What follows is one TCR beta chain and its context. The CDR3 consists of 14 residues. V lost 7 bases and J 7 bases, leaving 14 bases between the germline ends. The germline gives CDR1 LNHDA, CDR2 SQIVND (reference sequence). Time point indicated: blood from clinic visit 5 months post-surgery; TSC patient then seizure free. Sequencing was limited to surgery cases with top T cell transcript signatures in brain tissue. Patients received at least one anti-epileptic drug before surgery. This specimen comes from a study of brain T cells in children with intractable seizures. The protocol was immunoSEQ multiplex PCR, while the TCRdb copy is restricted to in-frame clones and leaves out a portion. The table lists about 340,000 clones, about 93% of them singletons, with roughly 6% in the top ten.

The material was peripheral blood, obtained approximately 5 months after surgery. The TCR sequence derives from a boy in the first two years of life with tuberous sclerosis and intractable seizures. This chain uses TRBV19 with TRBJ1-6; possible D gene TRBD1, 5 bases. Here the CDR3 DNA reads TGTGCCAGTACCCCGCGAAGGGGCAATTCACCCCTCCACTTT. Encoded protein: CASTPRRGNSPLHF. The whole variable domain, filled in from reference TRBV19 and TRBJ1-6, reads DGGITQSPKYLFRKEGQNVTLSCEQNLNHDAMYWYRQDPGQGLRLIYYSQIVNDFQKGDIAEGYSVSREKKESFPLTVTSAQKNPTAFYLCASTPRRGNSPLHFGNGTRLTVT.